These T cell receptor beta chains were read from a single sample in a study of glioma-infiltrating T cells after dendritic cell vaccination. Libraries were prepared by immunoSEQ multiplex PCR; TCRdb keeps only in-frame clonotypes and omits some of them. The data contain some 99,000 clones, approximately 84% of them singletons. Sequencing used blood, obtained after dendritic cell vaccination. Source of these receptors: a human donor with glioblastoma. The CDR3 runs from the conserved cysteine through the conserved F or W. Each record gives: V gene, J gene, CDR3 protein.

v_call: TRBV7-6
j_call: TRBJ1-1
cdr3_aa: CASSSGTGSSSEAFF

v_call: TRBV5-1
j_call: TRBJ2-1
cdr3_aa: CASSFWGSGNEQFF

v_call: TRBV7-9
j_call: TRBJ2-7
cdr3_aa: CASSWQRGISEQYF

v_call: TRBV10-1
j_call: TRBJ2-7
cdr3_aa: CASSDYRLAGYEQYF

v_call: TRBV18
j_call: TRBJ2-4
cdr3_aa: CASSRGTSGRENIQYF

v_call: TRBV6-5
j_call: TRBJ2-1
cdr3_aa: CASSYSGLAPTNEQFF

v_call: TRBV7-2
j_call: TRBJ1-1
cdr3_aa: CASSAGVNTEAFF

v_call: TRBV28
j_call: TRBJ1-4
cdr3_aa: CASSFFQGLSEKLFF

v_call: TRBV30
j_call: TRBJ1-2
cdr3_aa: CAWSVRQGRSGYTF

v_call: TRBV30
j_call: TRBJ2-1
cdr3_aa: CAWWAGGLNEQFF

v_call: TRBV19
j_call: TRBJ1-1
cdr3_aa: CASTSTGGNTEAFF

v_call: TRBV5-4
j_call: TRBJ1-3
cdr3_aa: CASSLGPGGQNTIYF

v_call: TRBV6-5
j_call: TRBJ2-1
cdr3_aa: CASGKRGGGNEQFF

v_call: TRBV9
j_call: TRBJ1-3
cdr3_aa: CASSVDIFSGNTIYF

v_call: TRBV29-1
j_call: TRBJ1-1
cdr3_aa: CSVEDIEERGTEAFF

v_call: TRBV2
j_call: TRBJ1-2
cdr3_aa: CASNAANYGYTF

v_call: TRBV19
j_call: TRBJ2-1
cdr3_aa: CASRERVHNEQFF

v_call: TRBV19
j_call: TRBJ2-2
cdr3_aa: CASRTSGGTGELFF

v_call: TRBV4-1
j_call: TRBJ2-2
cdr3_aa: CASSRPGLVTGELFF

v_call: TRBV7-8
j_call: TRBJ2-7
cdr3_aa: CASSFSGGGYSYEQYF

v_call: TRBV7-9
j_call: TRBJ1-3
cdr3_aa: CASSLSWRGNTIYF

v_call: TRBV25-1
j_call: TRBJ1-2
cdr3_aa: CASAGQGDFSGYTF

v_call: TRBV7-9
j_call: TRBJ1-4
cdr3_aa: CASSLGQAPINEKLFF

v_call: TRBV7-2
j_call: TRBJ1-6
cdr3_aa: CASSLALTESSPLHF

v_call: TRBV5-1
j_call: TRBJ1-2
cdr3_aa: CASSETTTGSDGYTF

v_call: TRBV6-1
j_call: TRBJ1-5
cdr3_aa: CASISTGMSQPQHF

v_call: TRBV5-1
j_call: TRBJ2-7
cdr3_aa: CASSLDRRSYEQYF

v_call: TRBV10-2
j_call: TRBJ1-1
cdr3_aa: CASSWTGGTEAFF

v_call: TRBV2
j_call: TRBJ1-2
cdr3_aa: CASSAQGPNYGYTF

v_call: TRBV4-1
j_call: TRBJ2-3
cdr3_aa: CASSQDGGGSGADTQYF

v_call: TRBV30
j_call: TRBJ1-6
cdr3_aa: CAWSHRDSPLHF

v_call: TRBV7-3
j_call: TRBJ1-1
cdr3_aa: CASSFQGGTEAFF

v_call: TRBV4-2
j_call: TRBJ2-3
cdr3_aa: CASSRLPRTADTQYF

v_call: TRBV2
j_call: TRBJ1-2
cdr3_aa: CASRTRGIKDSTYGYTF

v_call: TRBV18
j_call: TRBJ1-1
cdr3_aa: CASSPGQNTEAFF

v_call: TRBV6-6
j_call: TRBJ1-2
cdr3_aa: CASREQVVDGYTF

v_call: TRBV7-2
j_call: TRBJ2-1
cdr3_aa: CASSNQGEVIFEQFF

v_call: TRBV7-7
j_call: TRBJ2-1
cdr3_aa: CASSLTSGSHNEQFF

v_call: TRBV19
j_call: TRBJ1-3
cdr3_aa: CASRTGKSGNTIYF

v_call: TRBV5-1
j_call: TRBJ1-5
cdr3_aa: CASSLGDRDSNQPQHF

v_call: TRBV19
j_call: TRBJ2-1
cdr3_aa: CASSLRDRHHNEQFF

v_call: TRBV9
j_call: TRBJ2-1
cdr3_aa: CASSVAGGSYNEQFF

v_call: TRBV5-1
j_call: TRBJ2-5
cdr3_aa: CASSLGAGGPETQYF

v_call: TRBV5-1
j_call: TRBJ1-3
cdr3_aa: CASSLVQGTAGNTIYF

v_call: TRBV28
j_call: TRBJ2-7
cdr3_aa: CASSYGRVAYEQYF

v_call: TRBV4-1
j_call: TRBJ2-5
cdr3_aa: CASSHSSQGVRETQYF

v_call: TRBV5-1
j_call: TRBJ1-2
cdr3_aa: CASSSGQHYGYTF

v_call: TRBV28
j_call: TRBJ2-7
cdr3_aa: CASTTSGPYEQYF

v_call: TRBV4-2
j_call: TRBJ1-6
cdr3_aa: CASSRGGLDNSPLHF

v_call: TRBV13
j_call: TRBJ2-1
cdr3_aa: CASSSVVILGTSGRTYNEQFF

v_call: TRBV30
j_call: TRBJ1-6
cdr3_aa: CAWSVGDNSPLHF

v_call: TRBV4-1
j_call: TRBJ2-7
cdr3_aa: CASSQDRLAGGPGYEQYF

v_call: TRBV5-1
j_call: TRBJ1-2
cdr3_aa: CASSPGRGIYGYTF

v_call: TRBV5-1
j_call: TRBJ1-1
cdr3_aa: CASSLGGVTEAFF

v_call: TRBV5-1
j_call: TRBJ2-1
cdr3_aa: CASSSGLAGGSSSYNEQFF

v_call: TRBV10-3
j_call: TRBJ1-5
cdr3_aa: CAISELGQGIGQPQHF

v_call: TRBV15
j_call: TRBJ2-1
cdr3_aa: CATSRASGGSGNEQFF